These T cell receptor beta chains were read from a single sample in a study of glioma-infiltrating T cells after dendritic cell vaccination. Generated by immunoSEQ multiplex PCR, the TCRdb table keeps only in-frame clones and is missing some. The sample carries about 87,000 clones, over 80% recorded once. The sample in question was blood, obtained after dendritic cell vaccination. These receptors all come from a human donor with glioblastoma. Both conserved end residues are part of each CDR3. Fields, in order: CDR3 length, V gene, D gene, J gene, clone size, CDR3 protein, CDR3 DNA. A D gene is named only where the DNA matches it firmly. Expanded clones are given a class, and other clones once, few, many or no size at all.

cdr3_length: 13; v_call: TRBV7-3; d_call: -; j_call: TRBJ1-1; clone_size: once; cdr3_aa: CASRSQPNTEAFF; cdr3_nt: TGTGCCAGCAGATCACAGCCGAACACTGAAGCTTTCTTT
cdr3_length: 13; v_call: TRBV27; d_call: TRBD1; j_call: TRBJ2-7; clone_size: -; cdr3_aa: CASSLGQPYEQYF; cdr3_nt: TGTGCCAGCAGTTTGGGACAGCCCTACGAGCAGTACTTC
cdr3_length: 16; v_call: TRBV6-6; d_call: -; j_call: TRBJ2-1; clone_size: -; cdr3_aa: CASTRTVESSYNEQFF; cdr3_nt: TGTGCCAGCACGCGGACAGTGGAGAGCTCCTACAATGAGCAGTTCTTC
cdr3_length: 14; v_call: TRBV7-9; d_call: -; j_call: TRBJ2-7; clone_size: -; cdr3_aa: CASSLSVAAYEQYF; cdr3_nt: TGTGCCAGCAGCTTAAGCGTCGCAGCCTACGAGCAGTACTTC
cdr3_length: 15; v_call: TRBV13; d_call: TRBD2; j_call: TRBJ2-7; clone_size: -; cdr3_aa: CASSLRGLAQVQQYF; cdr3_nt: TGTGCCAGCAGCCTCCGGGGACTAGCACAAGTGCAGCAGTACTTC
cdr3_length: 13; v_call: TRBV25-1; d_call: TRBD1; j_call: TRBJ1-3; clone_size: -; cdr3_aa: CASWTGAGNTIYF; cdr3_nt: TGTGCCAGCTGGACAGGGGCTGGAAACACCATATATTTT
cdr3_length: 14; v_call: TRBV27; d_call: -; j_call: TRBJ1-5; clone_size: -; cdr3_aa: CASSLVQGEQPQHF; cdr3_nt: TGTGCCAGCAGTTTGGTCCAGGGCGAACAGCCCCAGCATTTT
cdr3_length: 13; v_call: TRBV5-1; d_call: -; j_call: TRBJ2-7; clone_size: -; cdr3_aa: CASSPLGEYEQYF; cdr3_nt: TGCGCCAGCAGCCCCCTCGGAGAATACGAGCAGTACTTC
cdr3_length: 17; v_call: TRBV5-6; d_call: TRBD1; j_call: TRBJ1-1; clone_size: -; cdr3_aa: CASSLPGTGLFDTEAFF; cdr3_nt: TGTGCCAGCAGCTTGCCCGGGACAGGGTTGTTTGACACTGAAGCTTTCTTT
cdr3_length: 19; v_call: TRBV2; d_call: TRBD1; j_call: TRBJ1-5; clone_size: -; cdr3_aa: CASSEAGWQNDREFQPQHF; cdr3_nt: TGTGCCAGCAGTGAAGCGGGATGGCAGAATGACAGGGAGTTTCAGCCCCAGCATTTT
cdr3_length: 12; v_call: TRBV30; d_call: -; j_call: TRBJ1-1; clone_size: -; cdr3_aa: CAWSDMNTEAFF; cdr3_nt: TGTGCCTGGAGTGACATGAACACTGAAGCTTTCTTT
cdr3_length: 15; v_call: TRBV6-1; d_call: TRBD1; j_call: TRBJ1-5; clone_size: -; cdr3_aa: CASSPYDRVNQPQHF; cdr3_nt: TGTGCCAGCAGCCCCTACGACAGGGTCAATCAGCCCCAGCATTTT
cdr3_length: 13; v_call: TRBV4-3; d_call: -; j_call: TRBJ2-3; clone_size: -; cdr3_aa: CASSQGVSDTQYF; cdr3_nt: TGCGCCAGCAGCCAAGGAGTATCAGATACGCAGTATTTT
cdr3_length: 17; v_call: TRBV5-5; d_call: -; j_call: TRBJ2-2; clone_size: -; cdr3_aa: CASSRKIVQANTGELFF; cdr3_nt: TGTGCCAGCAGCCGGAAGATTGTTCAGGCGAACACCGGGGAGCTGTTTTTT
cdr3_length: 14; v_call: TRBV4-2; d_call: TRBD2; j_call: TRBJ2-5; clone_size: -; cdr3_aa: CASSPGGNQETQYF; cdr3_nt: TGTGCCAGCAGCCCCGGGGGGAATCAAGAGACCCAGTACTTC
cdr3_length: 14; v_call: TRBV15; d_call: TRBD1; j_call: TRBJ1-2; clone_size: -; cdr3_aa: CATSSTGGVNGYTF; cdr3_nt: TGTGCCACCAGCAGTACAGGGGGGGTGAATGGCTACACCTTC
cdr3_length: 16; v_call: TRBV6-1; d_call: -; j_call: TRBJ2-1; clone_size: -; cdr3_aa: CASSERAQGGWGEQFF; cdr3_nt: TGTGCCAGCAGTGAGCGGGCACAGGGAGGGTGGGGTGAGCAGTTCTTC
cdr3_length: 13; v_call: TRBV16; d_call: -; j_call: TRBJ1-3; clone_size: few; cdr3_aa: CASSRTLGNTIYF; cdr3_nt: TGTGCCAGCAGCCGAACATTAGGAAACACCATATATTTT
cdr3_length: 10; v_call: TRBV29-1; d_call: -; j_call: TRBJ2-7; clone_size: -; cdr3_aa: CSVRQSEQYF; cdr3_nt: TGCAGCGTGAGACAGTCCGAGCAGTACTTC
cdr3_length: 14; v_call: TRBV5-1; d_call: TRBD1; j_call: TRBJ1-1; clone_size: few; cdr3_aa: CASSGGGTAPGAFF; cdr3_nt: TGCGCCAGCAGCGGTGGCGGGACAGCGCCTGGAGCTTTCTTT
cdr3_length: 14; v_call: TRBV6-1; d_call: -; j_call: TRBJ1-2; clone_size: few; cdr3_aa: CASSEGPGNYGYTF; cdr3_nt: TGTGCCAGCAGTGAAGGCCCAGGAAACTATGGCTACACCTTC
cdr3_length: 15; v_call: TRBV6-1; d_call: TRBD1; j_call: TRBJ1-4; clone_size: -; cdr3_aa: CASRVSGTGEEKLFF; cdr3_nt: TGTGCCAGCAGGGTTTCCGGGACAGGCGAGGAAAAACTGTTTTTT
cdr3_length: 14; v_call: TRBV7-9; d_call: TRBD1; j_call: TRBJ1-2; clone_size: -; cdr3_aa: CASSPGTANYGYTF; cdr3_nt: TGTGCCAGCAGCCCGGGGACAGCTAACTATGGCTACACCTTC
cdr3_length: 15; v_call: TRBV6-5; d_call: -; j_call: TRBJ2-3; clone_size: -; cdr3_aa: CASSYGQSTTDTQYF; cdr3_nt: TGTGCCAGCAGTTACGGACAGAGCACCACAGATACGCAGTATTTT
cdr3_length: 17; v_call: TRBV7-3; d_call: TRBD1; j_call: TRBJ2-2; clone_size: -; cdr3_aa: CASSLTGTGGAGGELFF; cdr3_nt: TGTGCCAGCAGCTTAACGGGGACAGGGGGAGCCGGCGGGGAGCTGTTTTTT
cdr3_length: 15; v_call: TRBV6-1; d_call: TRBD1; j_call: TRBJ2-1; clone_size: -; cdr3_aa: CASSDRTGAGNEQFF; cdr3_nt: TGTGCCAGCAGTGATAGGACAGGGGCGGGCAATGAGCAGTTCTTC
cdr3_length: 13; v_call: TRBV30; d_call: -; j_call: TRBJ2-5; clone_size: -; cdr3_aa: CAWDRQTQETQYF; cdr3_nt: TGTGCCTGGGATCGACAGACCCAAGAGACCCAGTACTTC
cdr3_length: 14; v_call: TRBV4-1; d_call: TRBD1; j_call: TRBJ1-2; clone_size: -; cdr3_aa: CASSQEGQGYGYTF; cdr3_nt: TGCGCCAGCAGCCAAGAGGGACAGGGCTATGGCTACACCTTC
cdr3_length: 15; v_call: TRBV13; d_call: -; j_call: TRBJ1-2; clone_size: -; cdr3_aa: CASSLEGRFDYGYTF; cdr3_nt: TGTGCCAGCAGCTTAGAAGGCAGGTTTGACTATGGCTACACCTTC
cdr3_length: 16; v_call: TRBV13; d_call: -; j_call: TRBJ1-2; clone_size: -; cdr3_aa: CASSPLTPGGSLGYTF; cdr3_nt: TGTGCCAGCAGCCCCCTTACACCGGGGGGCTCCCTTGGCTACACCTTC
cdr3_length: 14; v_call: TRBV2; d_call: -; j_call: TRBJ1-5; clone_size: -; cdr3_aa: CASSAVDSNQPQHF; cdr3_nt: TGTGCCAGCAGTGCGGTCGATAGCAATCAGCCCCAGCATTTT
cdr3_length: 13; v_call: TRBV19; d_call: TRBD1; j_call: TRBJ1-5; clone_size: -; cdr3_aa: CASNKDRDQPQHF; cdr3_nt: TGTGCCAGTAATAAGGACAGGGACCAGCCCCAGCATTTT